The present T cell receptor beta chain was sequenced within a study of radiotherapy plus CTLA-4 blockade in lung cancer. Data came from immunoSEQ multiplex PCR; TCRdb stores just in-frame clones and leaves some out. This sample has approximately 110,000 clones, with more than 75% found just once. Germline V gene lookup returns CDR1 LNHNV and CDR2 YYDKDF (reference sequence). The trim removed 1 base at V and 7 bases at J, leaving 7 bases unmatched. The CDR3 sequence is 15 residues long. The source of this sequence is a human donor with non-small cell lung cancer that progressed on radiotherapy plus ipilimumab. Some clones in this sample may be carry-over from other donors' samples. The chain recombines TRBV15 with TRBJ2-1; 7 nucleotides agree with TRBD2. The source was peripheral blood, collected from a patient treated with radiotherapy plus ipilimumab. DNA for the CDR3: TGTGCCACCAGCAGAGGGGGGAGGGGTAGGAATGAGCAGTTCTTC. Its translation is CATSRGGRGRNEQFF.